The 30 T cell receptor beta chains below were found in one sample sequenced in a study of cytomegalovirus exposure and HLA in healthy donors. The primer mix had 60 Vbeta and 13 Jbeta primers. Generated by immunoSEQ multiplex PCR, the TCRdb table keeps only in-frame clones and is missing some. The sample includes fewer than 250,000 clones, roughly 84% seen only once; the top ten take roughly 0.75%. Sequenced: PBMCs. These receptors originate from a boy aged 2 to 9 in good health and CMV-seronegative.

This rearrangement joins TRBV27 to TRBJ1-1, with D unresolved. V lost 4 bases to trimming and J lost 4 bases, with 10 bases between them. This CDR3 comprises 13 residues. The germline gives CDR1 MNHEY, CDR2 SMNVEV (reference sequence). The CDR3 DNA reads as TGTGCCAGCAGTTCTTCAGGATTCACTGAAGCTTTCTTT. The encoded protein is CASSSSGFTEAFF.

The V and J genes are TRBV6-5 and TRBJ2-7; a possible D gene is TRBD2 (5 bases). There are 11 residues in the CDR3. Germline V lookup: CDR1 MNHEY, CDR2 SVGAGI. The V end lost 6 bases, the J end lost 5 bases, and 8 bases lay between the germline ends. CDR3 nucleotide sequence: TGTGCCAGCAGGGGAGCCCACGAGCAGTACTTC. This translates into CASRGAHEQYF.

The chain employs TRBV6-5 and TRBJ1-1; no definite D call. The CDR3 length is 15 residues. Deletions cut 0 bases from V and 1 base from J, with 9 bases between. Germline loops: CDR1 MNHEY, CDR2 SVGAGI. The CDR3 sequence: CASSYSAVRNTEAFF. DNA for the CDR3: TGTGCCAGCAGTTACTCTGCCGTGAGGAACACTGAAGCTTTCTTT.

V is TRBV11-2 and J is TRBJ2-1, with 9 nucleotides matching TRBD2. The CDR3 loop spans 17 amino acids. The V gene's germline CDR1 is SGHAT and CDR2 FQNNGV. With V trimmed by 1 base and J by 0 bases, 4 bases remained unmatched. CDR3: CASSLGSGSHSYNEQFF. The CDR3 DNA sequence: TGTGCCAGCAGCTTAGGTAGCGGGAGTCACTCCTACAATGAGCAGTTCTTC.

In its sample, this clone was seen once. The genes are TRBV2 and TRBJ2-3, with TRBD2 as a possible D gene (5 bases). V was pared by 8 bases and J by 4 bases, with 22 bases between. Germline V gene sequence: CDR1 SNHLY, CDR2 FYNNEI. The CDR3 covers 16 residues. The CDR3, as DNA: TGTGCCAGCCTCGAAGGCCCAGCGGAGTTGTCAGATACGCAGTATTTT. Translation gives CASLEGPAELSDTQYF.

This chain uses TRBV7-8 with TRBJ2-1; 10 bases are a match to TRBD2. J was trimmed by 2 bases and V by 5 bases; bases with no gene match: 12. This CDR3 has 18 residues. Germline CDR1 and CDR2: SGHVS and FQNEAQ. In DNA form, the CDR3 reads TGTGCCAGCAGCCCCGGGGCTAGCGGGAGCCTCGCCTACAATGAGCAGTTCTTC. Its protein is CASSPGASGSLAYNEQFF.

A few counts support this clone. The chain links TRBV25-1 to TRBJ1-1; D uncertain. This CDR3 is 13 amino acids long. V lost 0 bases to trimming and J lost 8 bases, with 10 bases between them. Germline lookup yields CDR1 MGHDK and CDR2 SYGVNS. The CDR3 region is CASSEYGGREAFF. CDR3 sequence (DNA): TGTGCCAGCAGTGAATATGGAGGGAGGGAAGCTTTCTTT.

J is TRBJ2-7 and V is TRBV15; no reliable D call. Germline CDR1 and CDR2: LNHNV and YYDKDF (reference sequence). The CDR3 is 16 amino acids. Trimming stripped 1 base from V and 0 bases from J, with 13 bases between. The CDR3 nucleotides read TGTGCCACCAGCAGAGTGCTCGCGGTACCCTCCTACGAGCAGTACTTC. Protein product: CATSRVLAVPSYEQYF. The full variable domain, its missing parts supplied by reference TRBV15 and TRBJ2-7, is DAMVIQNPRYQVTQFGKPVTLSCSQTLNHNVMYWYQQKSSQAPKLLFHYYDKDFNNEADTPDNFQSRRPNTSFCFLDIRSPGLGDTAMYLCATSRVLAVPSYEQYFGPGTRLTVT.

Notes on this clone: At one end the junction does not follow the germline gene, possibly because of a read error. This sequence joins TRBV6-5 and TRBJ2-7; 7 positions agree with TRBD1. Germline CDR1 and CDR2: MNHEY and SVGAGI. The CDR3 is made up of 14 amino acids. The CDR3 protein is CASNPGQSSSEQYF. CDR3 nucleotides: TGTGCCAGCAACCCGGGACAGTCCTCCTCCGAGCAGTACTTC.

The V gene is TRBV7-9, the J gene TRBJ1-1; no reliable D call. CDR1 is SEHNR and CDR2 is FQNEAQ in the germline V gene (reference sequence). V lost 1 base and J lost 7, with 13 bases in between. The CDR3 runs to 14 residues. CDR3 sequence: CASSLVDSSLEAFF. The CDR3 bases are TGTGCCAGCAGCTTAGTGGATAGCTCCCTTGAAGCTTTCTTT.

The gene calls are TRBV10-3 and TRBJ2-7; TRBD1 aligns across 12 bases. Germline V gives CDR1 ENHRY, CDR2 SYGVKD. Trimming at V came to 11 bases and at J to 6 bases, leaving 5 bases not matched to a gene. The CDR3 totals 12 residues. The CDR3 loop reads CALGTGGREQYF. The CDR3 bases are TGTGCCCTCGGGACAGGGGGCCGCGAGCAGTACTTC.

The rearrangement joins TRBV9 to TRBJ2-5; 11 bases fit TRBD2. CDR1 and CDR2 (germline): SGDLS, YYNGEE. The V gene end was trimmed by 4 bases and the J gene end by 2 bases; junction bases not matched to a gene: 7. This CDR3 has 16 amino acids. For the CDR3, the DNA is TGTGCCAGCAGCCTTAGCGGGAGGGCCGCTCAAGAGACCCAGTACTTC. Amino acids: CASSLSGRAAQETQYF.

The rearrangement links TRBV28 to TRBJ1-6; no firm D call. The CDR3 totals 14 residues. CDR1 is MDHEN, CDR2 SYDVKM, per germline. Trimming stripped 7 bases from V and 9 bases from J, with 16 bases between. CDR3 loop: CASTNPGTGSPLHF. CDR3 bases: TGTGCCAGCACCAACCCGGGTACCGGTTCACCCCTCCACTTT.

V is TRBV4-2 and J is TRBJ2-7; possible D gene TRBD2, 6 bases. Per germline, CDR1 LGHNA and CDR2 YNFKEQ. Trimming cost V 1 base and J 3 bases, with 13 bases left between them. The CDR3 contains 15 residues. The CDR3 loop reads CASSQARDFFYEQYF. DNA of the CDR3: TGTGCCAGCAGCCAAGCCCGGGACTTTTTCTACGAGCAGTACTTC.

This clone was detected once. A junction boundary mismatches the germline segment, possibly from a read error. The V and J genes are TRBV7-9 and TRBJ1-1; D unresolved. From germline, CDR1 is SEHNR and CDR2 FQNEAQ (reference sequence). The CDR3 totals 14 residues. The CDR3 DNA is TGTTCCAGCAGCTTTCGATACGGGGACACTGAAGCTTTCTTT. Translation: CSSSFRYGDTEAFF. The variable domain in full, with the rest retrieved from reference TRBV7-9 and TRBJ1-1, is DTGVSQNPRHKITKRGQNVTFRCDPISEHNRLYWYRQTLGQGPEFLTYFQNEAQLEKSRLLSDRFSAERPKGSFSTLEIQRTEQGDSAMYLCSSSFRYGDTEAFFGQGTRLTVV.

This sequence joins TRBV9 and TRBJ2-2, with D perhaps matching TRBD2 (6 bases). V lost 0 bases and J lost 1, with 7 bases in between. The CDR3 runs 15 residues. Germline V gene data show CDR1 as SGDLS and CDR2 as YYNGEE. CDR3 region: CASSVGGVNTGELFF. The CDR3 DNA reads TGTGCCAGCAGCGTAGGGGGGGTGAACACCGGGGAGCTGTTTTTT.

This clone was found a few times. The chain carries TRBV7-8 and TRBJ1-5; perhaps TRBD1 as D (5 bases). Germline values: CDR1 SGHVS, CDR2 FQNEAQ. Trimming took 5 bases from V and 2 from J, leaving 10 bases between them. This CDR3 contains 14 residues. The CDR3 sequence: CASSDLGGNQPQHF. CDR3 bases: TGTGCCAGCAGCGATCTAGGGGGCAATCAGCCCCAGCATTTT.

CDR3 DNA sequence: TGTGCCTGGCTTAAGGGGGGGACGGACATTCAGTACTTC. It yields the protein CAWLKGGTDIQYF. The V gene is TRBV30, the J gene TRBJ2-4; D possibly corresponds to TRBD2 (7 bases). The CDR3 consists of 13 residues. Trimming took off 5 bases at V and 8 bases at J, with 16 bases between the two ends. CDR1 and CDR2 from the germline V gene are GTSNPN and SVGIG (reference sequence).

The rearrangement joins TRBV7-9 to TRBJ2-3; tentative D call: TRBD2 (6 bases). V gave up 11 bases and J gave up 4 bases, with 16 bases separating them. CDR3 size: 13 residues. Germline V gene lookup returns CDR1 SEHNR and CDR2 FQNEAQ (reference sequence). The CDR3 reads CACGGLGSDTQYF. The CDR3 bases are TGTGCCTGTGGAGGGCTGGGCTCAGATACGCAGTATTTT.

Here the CDR3 reads CASSLLAGGTDTQYF. DNA for the CDR3: TGTGCCAGCAGCTTACTAGCGGGGGGCACAGATACGCAGTATTTT. The genes are TRBV7-2 and TRBJ2-3, with 10 nucleotides matching TRBD2. Trimming removed 2 bases from V and 1 base from J; junction bases left unmatched: 0. The CDR3 covers 15 residues. Germline V gene data show CDR1 as SGHTA and CDR2 as FQGNSA.

This chain connects TRBV27 to TRBJ2-3, with D tentatively TRBD2 (5 bases). With 6 bases removed from V and 3 bases from J, the gap between germline ends came to 13 bases. There are 14 residues in the CDR3. From germline, CDR1 is MNHEY and CDR2 SMNVEV (reference sequence). CDR3 region: CASSPMRETDTQYF. The DNA for the CDR3 is TGTGCCAGCAGCCCTATGAGGGAAACAGATACGCAGTATTTT.

This clone has a handful of counts. The V and J genes are TRBV7-8 and TRBJ1-6; TRBD1 is a possible D gene (5 bases). The CDR3 is 16 amino acids. V dropped 4 bases and J dropped 3 bases, with 13 bases sitting between them. Germline V lookup: CDR1 SGHVS, CDR2 FQNEAQ. CDR3 in DNA: TGTGCCAGCAGCTCCCAGGGTGTCGGCTATAATTCACCCCTCCACTTT. Its translation is CASSSQGVGYNSPLHF. Full variable domain (missing parts from reference TRBV7-8 and TRBJ1-6): GAGVSQSPRYKVAKRGQDVALRCDPISGHVSLFWYQQALGQGPEFLTYFQNEAQLDKSGLPSDRFFAERPEGSVSTLKIQRTQQEDSAVYLCASSSQGVGYNSPLHFGNGTRLTVT.

A remark on this clone: Since the CDR3 does not end with the conserved phenylalanine or tryptophan, this likely comes from a read error. Because the CDR3's place on the DNA is in doubt, the DNA is left out and the CDR3 is given as listed by TCRdb. The gene calls are TRBV29-1 and TRBJ1-3. Germline-derived CDR1 and CDR2 are SQVTM and ANQGSEA. The CDR3 is 9 residues long, ends included. The chain's CDR3 is CSVSEEARG.

The V gene is TRBV6-1, the J gene TRBJ1-6; the D gene is possibly TRBD1 (5 bases). Between the trimmed V and J ends, which lost 1 base and 11 bases, there was a span of 12 bases. Germline values: CDR1 MNHNS, CDR2 SASEGT. CDR3 length: 14 residues. In DNA, the CDR3 is TGTGCCAGCAGTGAAGATCGGGGGATGGCACCCCTCCACTTT. This gives the protein CASSEDRGMAPLHF.

The chain has TRBV7-8 and TRBJ2-1; possible D gene TRBD1, 6 bases. The CDR3 length is 14 residues. Germline V gene sequence: CDR1 SGHVS, CDR2 FQNEAQ. V was clipped by 0 bases and J by 15 bases, with 18 bases between them. CDR3 bases: TGTGCCAGCAGCTTAGCCGGAGCAGGGGATCTGCCGTTCTTC. It codes for CASSLAGAGDLPFF.

Notes on this clone: An end of the junction differs from the germline gene, which may be a read error. The chain links TRBV7-9 to TRBJ2-1, with TRBD2 as a possible D gene (6 bases). The CDR3 has 16 amino acids. CDR1 SEHNR and CDR2 FQNEAQ come from the germline V gene (reference sequence). Here the CDR3 DNA reads TGTTCCAGCAGCTTAGGCGGGGTTAGCTCCTACAATGAGCAGTTCTTC. It codes for CSSSLGGVSSYNEQFF. The variable domain in full, with the rest retrieved from reference TRBV7-9 and TRBJ2-1, is DTGVSQNPRHKITKRGQNVTFRCDPISEHNRLYWYRQTLGQGPEFLTYFQNEAQLEKSRLLSDRFSAERPKGSFSTLEIQRTEQGDSAMYLCSSSLGGVSSYNEQFFGPGTRLTVL.

The V call is TRBV6-5, the J call TRBJ2-3, with 8 bases fitting TRBD1. This CDR3 has 13 amino acids. Unmatched junction bases numbered 1, after V lost 8 bases and J lost 0 bases. In germline, CDR1 is MNHEY, CDR2 SVGAGI. The CDR3 is CASGTGSTDTQYF. CDR3 sequence (DNA): TGTGCCAGCGGGACAGGTAGCACAGATACGCAGTATTTT.

The chain links TRBV19 to TRBJ2-3; D possibly corresponds to TRBD2 (7 bases). CDR3 length: 16 amino acids. Germline-derived CDR1 and CDR2 are LNHDA and SQIVND (reference sequence). V was clipped by 1 base and J by 0 bases, with 11 bases between them. The CDR3 loop is CASSIVGGASTDTQYF. Written as DNA, the CDR3 is TGTGCCAGTAGTATAGTAGGGGGGGCCAGCACAGATACGCAGTATTTT.

The rearrangement joins TRBV9 to TRBJ2-7; maybe TRBD1 (5 bases). Germline assignment: CDR1 SGDLS and CDR2 YYNGEE. This CDR3 is built from 13 residues. The V end was cut by 0 bases, the J end by 2 bases, with 6 bases between. The CDR3 region is CASSVEGTYEQYF. In DNA, the CDR3 is TGTGCCAGCAGCGTAGAGGGGACCTACGAGCAGTACTTC.

The rearrangement uses TRBV19 and TRBJ2-5; 7 bases line up with TRBD1. This CDR3 spans 15 amino acids. V was clipped by 4 bases and J by 5 bases; unmatched bases: 10. The germline CDR1 and CDR2 sequences are LNHDA and SQIVND (reference sequence). The CDR3 region is CASSTWGRGKETQYF. In nucleotides, the CDR3 is TGTGCCAGTAGTACCTGGGGCAGGGGGAAGGAGACCCAGTACTTC.